The rows below give T cell receptor beta chains drawn from one sample of a study of blood T cell repertoires in COVID-19. Sequencing was performed with immunoSEQ multiplex PCR; in TCRdb, only in-frame clones are kept and a portion is missing. The table includes about 170,000 clones, more than 70% detected once. Sequencing used PBMCs or T cells enriched from blood (not recorded which). These receptors were collected from a woman in her fifties or sixties in a cohort exposed to, infected with or recovered from COVID-19 (not recorded which). The CDR3 runs from the conserved cysteine through the conserved F or W. A D gene is named only where the DNA matches it firmly. Clone size is given for some rows only: seen once, a few or many times, or a class if the clone is expanded.

v_gene	abundance	d_gene	j_gene	CDR3nt	CDR3aa
TRBV19	-	-	TRBJ2-2	TGTGCCAGTAGCAAAAGTGTCGGGACCGGGGAGCTGTTTTTT	CASSKSVGTGELFF
TRBV25-1	-	TRBD2	TRBJ2-5	TGTGCCAGCAGTGAATGGGGGGGGAACTTAGAGACCCAGTACTTC	CASSEWGGNLETQYF
TRBV5-4	-	TRBD2	TRBJ2-2	TGTGCCAGCAGCTCGGGACTAGCGGGGGGAACGAACACCGGGGAGCTGTTTTTT	CASSSGLAGGTNTGELFF
TRBV7-9	few	TRBD1	TRBJ1-3	TGTGCCAGCGATGGACAGGGGGGCGGAAACACCATATATTTT	CASDGQGGGNTIYF
TRBV7-9	-	-	TRBJ1-2	TGTGCCAGCAGCTTAGAACCCGGGACATGGAACTATGGCTACACCTTC	CASSLEPGTWNYGYTF
TRBV24-1	-	-	TRBJ2-1	TGTGCCACCAGTGATCCCAGGATAGAAATGAACAATGAGCAGTTCTTC	CATSDPRIEMNNEQFF
TRBV3-1/TRBV3-2	-	TRBD2	TRBJ2-3	TGTGCCAGCAGCCACGGCGGGAGGGTGGGAGATACGCAGTATTTT	CASSHGGRVGDTQYF
TRBV7-3	-	-	TRBJ2-2	TGTGCCAGCAGCCCTCTCTCCGCAGGGGTCGGGGAGCTGTTTTTT	CASSPLSAGVGELFF
TRBV5-1	-	-	TRBJ2-5	TGCGCCAGCTCTCGGGGGAGACGTGAGACCCAGTACTTC	CASSRGRRETQYF
TRBV4-1	-	TRBD1	TRBJ2-5	TGCGCCAGCAGCCAAGAAGGATTACTGGGACAGGGGTTTTCGGGGCAAGAGACCCAGTACTTC	CASSQEGLLGQGFSGQETQYF
TRBV2	-	TRBD1	TRBJ2-7	TGTGCCAGCAGTGAACCCCTACAAGGGGGCGTTAGGTACGAGCAGTACTTC	CASSEPLQGGVRYEQYF
TRBV7-3	-	-	TRBJ2-3	TGTGCCAGCAGCTTAGGACAAATCACAGATACGCAGTATTTT	CASSLGQITDTQYF
TRBV7-9	-	-	TRBJ2-1	TGTGCCAGCAGCTCCCCCGGGGGTATGAGCTCCTACAATGAGCAGTTCTTC	CASSSPGGMSSYNEQFF
TRBV28	-	TRBD1	TRBJ1-2	TGTGCCAGCAGTTCGACAGGGCGGGATTCGTATGGCTACACCTTC	CASSSTGRDSYGYTF
TRBV30	-	TRBD1	TRBJ2-6	TGTGCCTGGAGCTATACTCCGGGACAGGTAATCTCTGGGGCCAACGTCCTGACTTTC	CAWSYTPGQVISGANVLTF
TRBV5-5	-	-	TRBJ1-5	TGTGCCAGCAGCTTGGCTACGCCAGGGGGCAATCAGCCCCAGCATTTT	CASSLATPGGNQPQHF
TRBV4-2	-	TRBD2	TRBJ2-1	TGTGCCAGCAGCCAGGCATCAGCGGGGGGCGCTATCCGCTCCTACAATGAGCAGTTCTTC	CASSQASAGGAIRSYNEQFF
TRBV12-3/TRBV12-4	-	-	TRBJ1-3	TGTGCCAGCAATATGGACAGCGTAAACACCATATATTTT	CASNMDSVNTIYF
TRBV7-8	-	-	TRBJ1-5	TGTGCCAGCAGCCCCATCGACAGGACTAATCAGCCCCAGCATTTT	CASSPIDRTNQPQHF
TRBV28	-	TRBD2	TRBJ2-1	TGTGCCAGCAGTCGTTTACTGGCGGGAGAATCTGGCAATGAGCAGTTCTTC	CASSRLLAGESGNEQFF
TRBV6-5	-	-	TRBJ2-7	TGTGCCAGCAGTTCCACAACCGGGACTGCCTACGAGCAGTACTTC	CASSSTTGTAYEQYF
TRBV11-2	-	TRBD1	TRBJ1-3	TGTGCCAGCAGCCCTCGACAGGGCCGCACAATTATCTCTGGAAACACCATATATTTT	CASSPRQGRTIISGNTIYF
TRBV3-1/TRBV3-2	few	-	TRBJ1-1	TGTGCCAGCAGCCAAGTTGGTGGGCACACTGAAGCTTTCTTT	CASSQVGGHTEAFF
TRBV19	-	TRBD1	TRBJ2-1	TGTGCCAGTAGTGAGGTTGGGTGGGGACAGATCTTTTCCGAGCAGTTCTTC	CASSEVGWGQIFSEQFF
TRBV29-1	-	-	TRBJ2-5	TGCAGCGTTGATGGGCGAGGGCGGCTCCAAGAGACCCAGTACTTC	CSVDGRGRLQETQYF
TRBV27	-	-	TRBJ1-3	TGTGCCAGCAGTTTAGGGGGGGCCGGTGGAAACACCATATATTTT	CASSLGGAGGNTIYF
TRBV6-5	-	TRBD1	TRBJ2-3	TGTGCCAGCAAAACCCGACAGGGTCCAGATACGCAGTATTTT	CASKTRQGPDTQYF
TRBV6-2/TRBV6-3	-	-	TRBJ2-2	TGTGCCAGCAGTTACGGCCGCAGGACGAACACCGGGGAGCTGTTTTTT	CASSYGRRTNTGELFF
TRBV7-3	-	TRBD1	TRBJ2-3	TGTGCCAGCAGTATATCGACAGGGATGAGTAGCACAGATACGCAGTATTTT	CASSISTGMSSTDTQYF
TRBV4-1	once	-	TRBJ2-7	TGCGCCAGCAGCCAAGGCCCAGGGCGCTTCTCCTACGAGCAGTACTTC	CASSQGPGRFSYEQYF
TRBV13	-	-	TRBJ1-2	TGTGCCAGCAGCCGCTCATCGGGAATGTCTGGCTACACCTTC	CASSRSSGMSGYTF
TRBV21-1	-	-	TRBJ1-3	TGTGCCAGCTTGGGGGGGGACAGGCACCTTTACTCTGGAAACACCATATATTTT	CASLGGDRHLYSGNTIYF
TRBV28	-	TRBD1	TRBJ2-1	TGTGCCAGCAGAGATGGACAGGGGGCAAATAAGCAGTTCTTC	CASRDGQGANKQFF
TRBV6-2/TRBV6-3	-	-	TRBJ2-5	TGTGCCAGCAGTTACTATGGGGCGGCTACTCAAGAGACCCAGTACTTC	CASSYYGAATQETQYF
TRBV12-5	-	-	TRBJ1-3	TGTGCTAGTGGTTTGGTACAATCGACAGCGAGCTCTGGAAACACCATATATTTT	CASGLVQSTASSGNTIYF
TRBV5-1	few	-	TRBJ2-7	TGCGCCAGCAGCTTGGACGATACAGCCTACGAGCAGTACTTC	CASSLDDTAYEQYF
TRBV5-5	-	-	TRBJ1-4	TGTGCCAGCAGCACGGACAGTAATGAAAAACTGTTTTTT	CASSTDSNEKLFF
TRBV19	-	-	TRBJ2-2	TGTGCCAGTAGTATTCGCGGCCAAAACACCGGGGAGCTGTTTTTT	CASSIRGQNTGELFF
TRBV10-3	few	TRBD2	TRBJ2-1	TGTGCCACAGGGAGCGCGGGAGTGGGCAATGAGCAGTTCTTC	CATGSAGVGNEQFF
TRBV7-2	-	-	TRBJ1-2	TGTGCCAGCAGCTCCCAGTTGGACTATGGCTACACCTTC	CASSSQLDYGYTF
TRBV7-2	once	TRBD2	TRBJ2-7	TGTGCCAGCAGCTCTCCGGGACTAGCGGGCTACGAGCAGTACTTC	CASSSPGLAGYEQYF
TRBV19	-	-	TRBJ1-5	TGTGCCAGTAGTATAGATGGGCAGGGTGATCAGCCCCAGCATTTT	CASSIDGQGDQPQHF
TRBV9	-	-	TRBJ1-6	TGTGCCAGCAGCGTAGAAGGGGCAGGGTCCTCACCCCTCCACTTT	CASSVEGAGSSPLHF
TRBV19	-	TRBD1	TRBJ2-2	TGTGCCAGTACCTCTCCCGGGACAGGCATTGACACCGGGGAGCTGTTTTTT	CASTSPGTGIDTGELFF
TRBV19	once	TRBD1	TRBJ1-2	TGTGCCAGTAGTACGCAGCACACCGACAGGGTCGGCTACACCTTC	CASSTQHTDRVGYTF
TRBV19	-	-	TRBJ1-2	TGTGCCAGTAGTATAGACCGACAGATCCATGGCTACACCTTC	CASSIDRQIHGYTF